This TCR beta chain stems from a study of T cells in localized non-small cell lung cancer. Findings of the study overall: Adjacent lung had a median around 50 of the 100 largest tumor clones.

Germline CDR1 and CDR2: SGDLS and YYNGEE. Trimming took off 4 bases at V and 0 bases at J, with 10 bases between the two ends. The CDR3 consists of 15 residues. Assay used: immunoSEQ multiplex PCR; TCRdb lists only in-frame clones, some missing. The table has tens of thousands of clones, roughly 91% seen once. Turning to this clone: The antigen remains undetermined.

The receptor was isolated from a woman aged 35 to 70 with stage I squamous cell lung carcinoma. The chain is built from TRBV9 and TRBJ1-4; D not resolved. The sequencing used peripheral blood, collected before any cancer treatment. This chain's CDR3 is CASSHTAATNEKLFF. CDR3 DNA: TGTGCCAGCAGCCATACAGCTGCAACTAATGAAAAACTGTTTTTT.